This T cell receptor (beta chain) was sequenced in a study of T cell responses to AZD1222 COVID-19 vaccine. Study-level findings and limits: Spike-spanning, vaccine-associated CD4 TCRs were dominant at 160-218 and 743-854. Clonal diversity was possibly underestimated, and white British individuals and females predominated among donors.

Whether given at about 4 or about 12 weeks, second doses were pooled. To note about this clone: No antigen is known for it.

The assay was immunoSEQ multiplex PCR, and TCRdb's table has in-frame clones only and misses some. The table lists 100,000 or so clones, roughly nine tenths of them singletons, with approximately 3.1% in the top ten. This receptor was identified in an adult who received the AZD1222 COVID-19 vaccine. Here the sequenced sample was peripheral blood, taken 28 days after the second AZD1222 dose.

The CDR3 loop is CASSGGGDYNEQFF. The CDR3 DNA sequence: TGTGCCAGTAGTGGAGGGGGGGATTATAATGAGCAGTTCTTC. The chain links TRBV19 to TRBJ2-1, with D perhaps TRBD2 (7 bases). The V gene's germline CDR1 is LNHDA and CDR2 SQIVND (reference sequence). This CDR3 has 14 residues. The V end lost 5 bases, the J end lost 7 bases, and 15 bases lay between the germline ends.